What follows are 15 T cell receptor beta chains derived from one specimen sequenced in a study of T cell responses to AZD1222 COVID-19 vaccine. TCRdb keeps only in-frame clones here, not all; method: immunoSEQ multiplex PCR. The data contain around 130,000 clones, 70% to 90% of them singletons. Sample: peripheral blood, taken on day 0 of AZD1222 vaccination. These receptor sequences come from an adult in good health.

The chain has TRBV27 and TRBJ1-6, with D uncertain. The length of the CDR3 is 14 residues. V was trimmed by 2 bases and J by 14 bases, leaving 16 bases between them. Germline V gene lookup returns CDR1 MNHEY and CDR2 SMNVEV (reference sequence). Here the CDR3 DNA reads TGTGCCAGCAGTTTAATAGAGGCCTCTAGGACCCTCCACTTT. This codes for CASSLIEASRTLHF.

The chain links TRBV5-1 to TRBJ2-1; D possibly matches TRBD1 or TRBD2 (5 bases each). The CDR3 consists of 12 residues. V was clipped by 4 bases and J by 6 bases, with 8 bases between them. Germline CDR1 and CDR2: SGHRS and YFSETQ. The CDR3 loop is CASSGTGNEQFF. Written as DNA, the CDR3 is TGCGCCAGCAGCGGGACGGGCAATGAGCAGTTCTTC. Based on the CDR3 plus reference TRBV5-1 and TRBJ2-1, the full variable domain is KAGVTQTPRYLIKTRGQQVTLSCSPISGHRSVSWYQQTPGQGLQFLFEYFSETQRNKGNFPGRFSGRQFSNSRSEMNVSTLELGDSALYLCASSGTGNEQFFGPGTRLTVL.

The chain uses TRBV19 and TRBJ2-7, with TRBD1 matching 11 bases. CDR3 length: 15 residues. Germline values: CDR1 LNHDA, CDR2 SQIVND (reference sequence). Losses at the gene ends were 7 bases for V and 2 bases for J; bases not matched to a gene: 7. The CDR3 sequence: CASTSGTGGTYEQYF. CDR3 nucleotide sequence: TGTGCCAGTACATCCGGGACAGGGGGAACCTACGAGCAGTACTTC.

The chain uses TRBV27 and TRBJ2-6; 7 nucleotides match TRBD1. The length of the CDR3 is 17 residues. Losses at the gene ends were 2 bases for V and 1 base for J; bases not matched to a gene: 5. CDR1 and CDR2 from the germline V gene are MNHEY and SMNVEV (reference sequence). In DNA form, the CDR3 reads TGTGCCAGCAGTTTAACGACAGGGCCGTCTGGGGCCAACGTCCTGACTTTC. Protein sequence: CASSLTTGPSGANVLTF.

This clone was seen only a few times. The chain recombines TRBV18 with TRBJ2-5; the D is unclear. Trimming took 2 bases from V and 5 from J, leaving 15 bases between them. The germline gives CDR1 KGHSH, CDR2 LQKENI. The CDR3 totals 15 residues. CDR3 amino acids: CASSPGSGFRETQYF. In DNA form, the CDR3 reads TGTGCCAGCTCACCAGGGTCCGGGTTTCGGGAGACCCAGTACTTC.

The CDR3, as DNA: TGTGCCAGCAGCCGTCCCGGGCATAGGAACACTGAAGCTTTCTTT. Translation: CASSRPGHRNTEAFF. This rearrangement joins TRBV13 to TRBJ1-1; D ambiguous. The CDR3 loop spans 15 amino acids. V was pared by 5 bases and J by 1 base, with 14 bases between. Germline V gene sequence: CDR1 PRHDT, CDR2 FYEKMQ (reference sequence).

The chain couples TRBV27 to TRBJ1-1; 7 positions match TRBD1. CDR3 length: 17 residues. Germline assignment: CDR1 MNHEY and CDR2 SMNVEV (reference sequence). The J segment lost 0 bases and the V segment lost 3 bases, leaving 10 bases of the junction unmatched. CDR3 bases: TGTGCCAGCAGTTTCCGGGACAGAGGGATGGTGAACACTGAAGCTTTCTTT. Translated: CASSFRDRGMVNTEAFF.

The chain combines TRBV9 with TRBJ1-2; D perhaps matches TRBD1 (6 bases). From germline, CDR1 is SGDLS and CDR2 YYNGEE. This CDR3 is built from 14 residues. V was trimmed by 4 bases and J by 1 base, leaving 11 bases between them. CDR3 sequence reads: CASSPTDSNYGYTF. The CDR3 DNA reads TGTGCCAGCAGCCCTACGGACAGTAACTATGGCTACACCTTC.

This clone was recorded once. V is TRBV11-2 and J is TRBJ1-1; 8 bases agree with TRBD1. The CDR3 has 17 residues. Per germline, CDR1 SGHAT and CDR2 FQNNGV. V gave up 2 bases and J gave up 1 base; unmatched junction bases: 9. The CDR3 bases are TGTGCCAGCAGCTTAATTTACAGGGGGGAAAAGAACACTGAAGCTTTCTTT. Protein: CASSLIYRGEKNTEAFF.

The CDR3 is CAWSVPGPGGKPQHF. As DNA, the CDR3 is TGTGCCTGGAGTGTCCCGGGACCGGGCGGGAAGCCCCAGCATTTT. The chain is built from TRBV30 and TRBJ1-5; D perhaps matches TRBD1 (5 bases). V was shortened by 0 bases and J by 8 bases, with 17 bases between the two germline ends. This CDR3 contains 15 residues. Germline CDR1 and CDR2: GTSNPN and SVGIG (reference sequence). Full variable domain (rest looked up from reference TRBV30 and TRBJ1-5): SQTIHQWPATLVQPVGSPLSLECTVEGTSNPNLYWYRQAAGRGLQLLFYSVGIGQISSEVPQNLSASRPQDRQFILSSKKLLLSDSGFYLCAWSVPGPGGKPQHFGDGTRLSIL.

The rearrangement uses TRBV6-2 or TRBV6-3 and TRBJ2-5; 10 bases line up with TRBD2. The CDR3 is made up of 17 amino acids. The V gene end was trimmed by 0 bases and the J gene end by 3 bases; junction bases not matched to a gene: 7. The germline V gene encodes CDR1 MNHEY and CDR2 SVGEGT. The CDR3 reads CASSYSGVAGGKETQYF. Written as DNA, the CDR3 is TGTGCCAGCAGTTACTCTGGGGTAGCGGGGGGCAAAGAGACCCAGTACTTC.

This chain joins TRBV7-2 and TRBJ1-4; D not resolved. The CDR3 covers 15 residues. V shed 4 bases and J shed 2 bases, with 11 bases lying between them. From germline, CDR1 is SGHTA and CDR2 FQGNSA. CDR3: CASSSQGNTNEKLFF. As DNA, the CDR3 is TGTGCCAGCAGCTCACAAGGGAACACTAATGAAAAACTGTTTTTT.

As concerns this clone: Other DNA variants within this sample encode the same CDR3. The V gene is TRBV5-1, the J gene TRBJ2-1; no reliable D call. The CDR3 is 13 amino acids. The V end was cut by 0 bases, the J end by 5 bases, with 6 bases between. Germline loops: CDR1 SGHRS, CDR2 YFSETQ. The CDR3 sequence is CASSLVANNEQFF. CDR3 nucleotide sequence: TGCGCCAGCAGCTTGGTCGCCAACAATGAGCAGTTCTTC. Full variable domain (rest looked up from reference TRBV5-1 and TRBJ2-1): KAGVTQTPRYLIKTRGQQVTLSCSPISGHRSVSWYQQTPGQGLQFLFEYFSETQRNKGNFPGRFSGRQFSNSRSEMNVSTLELGDSALYLCASSLVANNEQFFGPGTRLTVL.

The chain combines TRBV12-3 or TRBV12-4 with TRBJ2-1; D tentatively reads TRBD1 or TRBD2 (5 bases each). V was cut by 8 bases and J by 8 bases, with 16 bases left in between. The CDR3 extends over 13 amino acids. The CDR3 sequence is CASRGEYPDEQFF. In DNA, the CDR3 is TGTGCCAGCCGAGGGGAATATCCCGATGAGCAGTTCTTC.

The genes are TRBV7-2 and TRBJ2-7; 8 bases match TRBD1. Germline CDR1 and CDR2: SGHTA and FQGNSA. The CDR3 covers 15 residues. J was trimmed by 4 bases and V by 6 bases; bases with no gene match: 11. CDR3 residues: CASSSDRANRYEQYF. Here the CDR3 DNA reads TGTGCCAGCAGTTCGGACAGGGCTAACCGTTACGAGCAGTACTTC.